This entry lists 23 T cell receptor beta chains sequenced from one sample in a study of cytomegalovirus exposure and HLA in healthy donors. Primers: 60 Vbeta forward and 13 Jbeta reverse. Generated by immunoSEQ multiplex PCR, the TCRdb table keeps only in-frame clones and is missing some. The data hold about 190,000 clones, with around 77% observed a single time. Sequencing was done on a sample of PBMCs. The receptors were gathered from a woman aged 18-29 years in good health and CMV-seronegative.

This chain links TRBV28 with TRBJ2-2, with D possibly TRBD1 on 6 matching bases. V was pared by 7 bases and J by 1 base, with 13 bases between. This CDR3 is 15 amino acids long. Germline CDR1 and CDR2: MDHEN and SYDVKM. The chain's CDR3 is CASTRRRGNTGELFF. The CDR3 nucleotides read TGTGCCAGCACCCGACGCAGGGGGAACACCGGGGAGCTGTTTTTT.

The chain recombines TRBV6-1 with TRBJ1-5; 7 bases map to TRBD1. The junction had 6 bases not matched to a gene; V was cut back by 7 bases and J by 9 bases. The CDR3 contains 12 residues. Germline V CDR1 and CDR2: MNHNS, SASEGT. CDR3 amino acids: CASTIQGGPQHF. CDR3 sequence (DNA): TGTGCCAGCACCATTCAGGGGGGGCCCCAGCATTTT.

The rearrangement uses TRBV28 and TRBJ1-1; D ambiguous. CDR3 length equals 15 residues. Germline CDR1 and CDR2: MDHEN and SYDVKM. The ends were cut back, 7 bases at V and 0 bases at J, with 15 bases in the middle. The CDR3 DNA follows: TGTGCCAGCAACGCGTATGACTTAATGAACACTGAAGCTTTCTTT. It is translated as CASNAYDLMNTEAFF.

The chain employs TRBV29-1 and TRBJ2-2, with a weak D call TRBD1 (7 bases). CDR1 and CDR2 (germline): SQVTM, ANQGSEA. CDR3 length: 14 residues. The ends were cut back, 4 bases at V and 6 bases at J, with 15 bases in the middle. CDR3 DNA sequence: TGCAGCGTTGGGCGAACAGGGGAGGCCGGGGAGCTGTTTTTT. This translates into CSVGRTGEAGELFF.

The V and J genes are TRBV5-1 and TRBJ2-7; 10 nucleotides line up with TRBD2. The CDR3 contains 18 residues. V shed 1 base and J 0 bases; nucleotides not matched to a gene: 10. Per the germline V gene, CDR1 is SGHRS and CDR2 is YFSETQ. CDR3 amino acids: CASSLRGSGRKSSYEQYF. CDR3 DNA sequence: TGCGCCAGCAGCTTGAGGGGTAGCGGGAGGAAGAGCTCCTACGAGCAGTACTTC.

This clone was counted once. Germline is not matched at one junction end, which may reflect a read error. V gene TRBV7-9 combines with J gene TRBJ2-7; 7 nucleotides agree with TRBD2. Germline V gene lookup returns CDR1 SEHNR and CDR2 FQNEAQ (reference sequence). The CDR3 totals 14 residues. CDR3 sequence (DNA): TGTTCCAGCAGCTCCAGCGGGGTCTCCTACGAGCAGTACTTC. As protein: CSSSSSGVSYEQYF.

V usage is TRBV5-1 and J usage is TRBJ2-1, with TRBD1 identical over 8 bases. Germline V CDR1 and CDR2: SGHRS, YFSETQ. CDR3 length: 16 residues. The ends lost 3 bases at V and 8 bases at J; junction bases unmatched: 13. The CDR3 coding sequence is TGCGCCAGCAGCTCACTGGCCCTAAAACAGGGGGATGAGCAGTTCTTC. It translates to CASSSLALKQGDEQFF.

CDR3 residues: CASSSRQDTEAFF. The DNA of the CDR3 is TGTGCCAGCAGCTCCCGACAGGACACTGAAGCTTTCTTT. The chain joins TRBV7-9 to TRBJ1-1; D is possibly TRBD1 (6 bases). The CDR3 sequence is 13 residues long. Germline V gene data show CDR1 as SEHNR and CDR2 as FQNEAQ (reference sequence). V dropped 4 bases and J dropped 3 bases, with 9 bases sitting between them.

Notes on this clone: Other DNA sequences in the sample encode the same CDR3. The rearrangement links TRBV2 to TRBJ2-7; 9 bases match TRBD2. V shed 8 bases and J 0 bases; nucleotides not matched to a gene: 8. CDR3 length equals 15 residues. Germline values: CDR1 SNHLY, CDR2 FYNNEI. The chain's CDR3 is CASGRGGIYSYEQYF. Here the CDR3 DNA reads TGTGCCAGCGGGCGGGGGGGAATCTACTCCTACGAGCAGTACTTC.

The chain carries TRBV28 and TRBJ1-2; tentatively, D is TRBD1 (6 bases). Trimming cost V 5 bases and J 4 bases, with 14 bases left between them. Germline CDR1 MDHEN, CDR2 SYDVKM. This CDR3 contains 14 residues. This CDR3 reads CASSLHGGVYGYTF. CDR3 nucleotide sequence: TGTGCCAGCAGTCTACATGGGGGCGTCTATGGCTACACCTTC.

CDR3 coding DNA: TGCACCAGCAGCCAAGACCGGTCTTCACCCCTCCACTTT. Protein sequence: CTSSQDRSSPLHF. The chain combines TRBV1 with TRBJ1-6. TRBV1 is a known pseudogene. The CDR3 contains 13 residues.

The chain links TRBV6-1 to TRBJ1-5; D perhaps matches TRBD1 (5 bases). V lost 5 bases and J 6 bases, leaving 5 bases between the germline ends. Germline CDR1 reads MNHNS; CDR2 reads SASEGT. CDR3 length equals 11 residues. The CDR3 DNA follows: TGTGCCAGCAGTCAGGGTCAGCCCCAGCATTTT. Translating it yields CASSQGQPQHF.

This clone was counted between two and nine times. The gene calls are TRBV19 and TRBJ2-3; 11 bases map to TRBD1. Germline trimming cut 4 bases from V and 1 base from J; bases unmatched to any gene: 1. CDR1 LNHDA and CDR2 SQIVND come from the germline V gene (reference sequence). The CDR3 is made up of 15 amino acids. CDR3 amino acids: CASSRTGGGTDTQYF. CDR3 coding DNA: TGTGCCAGTAGTAGGACAGGGGGCGGCACAGATACGCAGTATTTT.

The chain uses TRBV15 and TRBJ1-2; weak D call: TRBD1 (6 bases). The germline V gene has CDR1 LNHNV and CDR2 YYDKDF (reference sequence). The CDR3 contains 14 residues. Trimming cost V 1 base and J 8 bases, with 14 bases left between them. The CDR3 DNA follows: TGTGCCACCAGCAGAGGGGCGGGGGGCGGCGGCTACACCTTC. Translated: CATSRGAGGGGYTF.

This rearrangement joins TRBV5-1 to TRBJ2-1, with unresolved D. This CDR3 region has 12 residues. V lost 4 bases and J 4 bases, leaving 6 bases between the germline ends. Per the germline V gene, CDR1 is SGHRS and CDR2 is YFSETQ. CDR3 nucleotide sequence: TGCGCCAGCAGCCCCTCTTACAATGAGCAGTTCTTC. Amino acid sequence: CASSPSYNEQFF.

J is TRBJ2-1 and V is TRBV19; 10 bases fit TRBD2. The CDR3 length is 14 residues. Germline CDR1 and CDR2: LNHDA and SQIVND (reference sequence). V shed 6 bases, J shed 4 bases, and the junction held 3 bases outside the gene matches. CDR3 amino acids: CASSTSGNYNEQFF. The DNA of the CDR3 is TGTGCCAGTAGCACTAGCGGGAATTACAATGAGCAGTTCTTC.

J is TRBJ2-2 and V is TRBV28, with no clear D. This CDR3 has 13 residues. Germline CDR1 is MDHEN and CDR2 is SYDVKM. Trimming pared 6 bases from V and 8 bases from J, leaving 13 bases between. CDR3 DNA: TGTGCCAGCAGCTTTAATGGAGCTGGGGAGCTGTTTTTT. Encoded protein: CASSFNGAGELFF.

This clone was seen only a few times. The CDR3 sequence: CASSSKPGQDFSYEQYF. The CDR3 DNA sequence: TGCGCCAGCAGCTCTAAACCTGGACAGGATTTCTCCTACGAGCAGTACTTC. J is TRBJ2-7 and V is TRBV5-1; 7 positions agree with TRBD1. V was clipped by 3 bases and J by 0 bases; unmatched bases: 12. Looked up from germline, CDR1 is SGHRS and CDR2 is YFSETQ. The CDR3 spans 17 residues.

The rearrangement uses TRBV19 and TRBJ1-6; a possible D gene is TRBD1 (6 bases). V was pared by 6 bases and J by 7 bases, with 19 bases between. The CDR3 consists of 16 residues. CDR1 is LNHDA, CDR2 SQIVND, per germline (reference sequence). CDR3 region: CASSQPPDRKNSPLHF. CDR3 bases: TGTGCCAGTAGCCAGCCGCCCGACAGGAAAAATTCACCCCTCCACTTT.

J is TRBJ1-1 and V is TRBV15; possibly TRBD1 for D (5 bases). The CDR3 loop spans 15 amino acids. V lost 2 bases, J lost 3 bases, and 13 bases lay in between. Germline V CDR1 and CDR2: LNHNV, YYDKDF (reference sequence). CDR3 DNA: TGTGCCACCAGCAGACTCGTTGGAGGGGACACTGAAGCTTTCTTT. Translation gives CATSRLVGGDTEAFF.

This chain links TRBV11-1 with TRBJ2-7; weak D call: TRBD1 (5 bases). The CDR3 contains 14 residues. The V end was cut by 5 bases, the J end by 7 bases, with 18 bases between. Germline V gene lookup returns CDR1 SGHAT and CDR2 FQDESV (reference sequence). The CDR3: CASSPTQGPREQYF. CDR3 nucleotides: TGTGCCAGCAGCCCGACCCAGGGTCCTAGGGAGCAGTACTTC.

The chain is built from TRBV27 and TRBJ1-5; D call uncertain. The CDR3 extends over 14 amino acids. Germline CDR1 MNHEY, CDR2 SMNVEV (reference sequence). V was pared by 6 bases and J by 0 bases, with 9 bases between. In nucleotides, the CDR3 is TGTGCCAGCAGGAGACTGGCTAGCAATCAGCCCCAGCATTTT. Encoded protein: CASRRLASNQPQHF.

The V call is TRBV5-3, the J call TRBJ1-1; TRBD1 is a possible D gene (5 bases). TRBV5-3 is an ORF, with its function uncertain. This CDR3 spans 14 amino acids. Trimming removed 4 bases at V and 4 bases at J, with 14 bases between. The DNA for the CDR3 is TGTGCCAGAAGCCCCGCCAGGGTCGGCACTGAAGCTTTCTTT. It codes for CARSPARVGTEAFF.